These T cell receptor beta chains were read from a single sample in a study of tumor-infiltrating lymphocytes in localized non-small cell lung cancer. Data came from immunoSEQ multiplex PCR; TCRdb stores just in-frame clones and leaves some out. The top ten hold under 6.5% of the sample, which has 20,000 to 25,000 clones, 50% to 70% seen once. The material sequenced was lung tumor tissue. The source is a human donor with non-small cell lung cancer. Both conserved end residues are part of each CDR3. The D gene is left open where the match is weak. Size values are once, few and many counts, or a class for expanded clones, and some rows have none.

>TRBV28|.|.|TRBJ2-3
TGTGCCAGCAGCCTAGGACCGGCCCTCACAGATACGCAGTATTTT
CASSLGPALTDTQYF
>TRBV6-1|TRBD1|few|TRBJ2-3
TGTGCCAGCAGTGAAGGGACAGGGGGCGCAGATACGCAGTATTTT
CASSEGTGGADTQYF
>TRBV6-6|TRBD2|.|TRBJ2-3
TGTGCCAGTAAGCGGGAGGGCCAGACAGATACGCAGTATTTT
CASKREGQTDTQYF
>TRBV9|TRBD2|.|TRBJ2-1
TGTGCCAGCAGCGGGGGGACTAGCGGGACTATGAAGCAGTTCTTC
CASSGGTSGTMKQFF
>TRBV11-3|.|once|TRBJ2-7
TGTGCCAGCAGCTCCTCGGGGTGGTTCTACGAGCAGTACTTC
CASSSSGWFYEQYF
>TRBV5-1|TRBD2|.|TRBJ2-7
TGCGCCAGCAGCTTTGGACTAGCGGGGGACGAGCAGTACTTC
CASSFGLAGDEQYF
>TRBV19|.|.|TRBJ2-2
TGTGCCAGTAGTATGAACTTGTGGAGGGGCGACACCGGGGAGCTGTTTTTT
CASSMNLWRGDTGELFF
>TRBV19|.|.|TRBJ2-7
TGTGCCAGTAGTATGGGCCCCGGCGGCTCCTACGAGCAGTACTTC
CASSMGPGGSYEQYF
>TRBV5-6|TRBD1|.|TRBJ1-2
TGTGCCAGCAGTTTGGGGACAGGGGGAGGCTATGGCTACACCTTC
CASSLGTGGGYGYTF
>TRBV6-1|.|.|TRBJ1-5
TGTGCCAGCAGTTCCATGTCGACTGGTGATCAGCCCCAGCATTTT
CASSSMSTGDQPQHF
>TRBV18|.|.|TRBJ1-1
TGTGCCAGCTCACCGAGATATGAGGGTTTCACTGAAGCTTTCTTT
CASSPRYEGFTEAFF
>TRBV18|.|few|TRBJ1-4
TGTGCCAGCTCACCACAATCGGGTTCCCAAACTCTGTTTTTT
CASSPQSGSQTLFF
>TRBV6-1|.|.|TRBJ2-3
TGTGCCAGCAGTGACCGGATAGCGTGGGAAGTTAAGGATACGCAGTATTTT
CASSDRIAWEVKDTQYF
>TRBV9|TRBD2|.|TRBJ2-5
TGTGCCAGCAGCGTAGCGGCTAGCGGGAGGGGAGAGACCCAGTACTTC
CASSVAASGRGETQYF
>TRBV7-6|TRBD2|.|TRBJ2-1
TGTGCCAGCAGCTTTTCGGGACTAGCGGACTCCTACAATGAGCAGTTCTTC
CASSFSGLADSYNEQFF
>TRBV9|TRBD1|.|TRBJ2-1
TGTGCCAGCAGCGTGGGACAGAGGGAATACAATGAGCAGTTCTTC
CASSVGQREYNEQFF
>TRBV29-1|.|.|TRBJ1-1
TGCAGCGTGTTTAACAGGGCTGGGACTGAAGCTTTCTTT
CSVFNRAGTEAFF